A single sample is the source of the 28 T cell receptor beta chains below, sequenced in a study of cytomegalovirus exposure and HLA in healthy donors. Amplification used 60 Vbeta primers and 13 Jbeta primers. TCRdb's copy holds only in-frame clones and misses some; the assay was immunoSEQ multiplex PCR. The data contain about 100,000 clones, 60% to 85% of them singletons. The specimen sequenced was PBMCs. These receptors were taken from a female donor in good health and CMV-seropositive.

The chain joins TRBV27 to TRBJ2-5; 9 bases match TRBD1. Germline CDR1 is MNHEY and CDR2 is SMNVEV (reference sequence). CDR3 length: 15 amino acids. With 5 bases clipped from V and 5 bases from J, the junction kept 9 bases outside the gene matches. As DNA, the CDR3 is TGTGCCAGCAGTCCCGACAGGGGGGAGGTCGAGACCCAGTACTTC. This codes for CASSPDRGEVETQYF.

The gene calls are TRBV14 and TRBJ2-2, with a tentative D call TRBD1 (6 bases). The length of the CDR3 is 21 residues. Germline CDR1 is SGHDN and CDR2 is FVKESK. V lost 2 bases, J lost 0 bases, and 25 bases lay in between. DNA of the CDR3: TGTGCCAGCAGCCAAATCAGTAACAGGGCTAATAAAAAAACGAACACCGGGGAGCTGTTTTTT. This gives the protein CASSQISNRANKKTNTGELFF.

This clone has just one count. The chain links TRBV28 to TRBJ2-1, with 10 bases that match TRBD1. Germline V gene lookup returns CDR1 MDHEN and CDR2 SYDVKM. This CDR3 spans 19 amino acids. The junction had 17 bases not matched to a gene; V was cut back by 4 bases and J by 5 bases. The chain's CDR3 is CASSSPDRGPHLVNNEQFF. The CDR3 bases are TGTGCCAGCAGTTCCCCCGACAGGGGGCCCCACCTTGTTAACAATGAGCAGTTCTTC. Drawing the rest from reference TRBV28 and TRBJ2-1, the complete variable domain is DVKVTQSSRYLVKRTGEKVFLECVQDMDHENMFWYRQDPGLGLRLIYFSYDVKMKEKGDIPEGYSVSREKKERFSLILESASTNQTSMYLCASSSPDRGPHLVNNEQFFGPGTRLTVL.

The chain joins TRBV28 to TRBJ1-1; D remains ambiguous. Germline CDR1 and CDR2: MDHEN and SYDVKM. V gave up 2 bases and J gave up 4 bases, with 5 bases separating them. This CDR3 has 12 residues. The CDR3 here is CASSLRGTEAFF. DNA for the CDR3: TGTGCCAGCAGTTTACGGGGCACTGAAGCTTTCTTT.

The rearrangement links TRBV19 to TRBJ2-7; a possible D gene is TRBD1 (6 bases). The CDR3 loop spans 13 amino acids. Trimming stripped 6 bases from V and 1 base from J, with 10 bases between. Germline-derived CDR1 and CDR2 are LNHDA and SQIVND (reference sequence). CDR3 amino acids: CASRMDRSYEQYF. The CDR3 nucleotides read TGTGCCAGTAGAATGGACAGATCCTACGAGCAGTACTTC.

The chain has TRBV21-1 and TRBJ2-7; the listed D gene, TRBD1, was not tested against the DNA. TRBV21-1 is listed as a pseudogene. This CDR3 comprises 17 residues. This CDR3 is CASSKTTNRDRYYEQYF. The CDR3 coding sequence is TGTGCCAGCAGCAAAACGACAAACCGGGACAGATATTACGAGCAGTACTTC.

Remarks on this clone: The CDR3 does not close with the conserved phenylalanine or tryptophan, likely indicating a read error. No DNA is shown, since the ends of the CDR3 on it are uncertain; the CDR3 is the one TCRdb lists. The genes are TRBV6-6 and TRBJ2-7; TRBD2 was called by the table and not checked on the DNA. Per germline, CDR1 MNHNY and CDR2 SVGAGI (reference sequence). The CDR3 contains 13 residues when both ends are counted. CDR3 sequence: CASSPTSGRAGIL.

This clone has just a few counts. CDR3 sequence (DNA): TGTGCCAGCAGTTTTACCAGACTAGCGGGGAAGGCCGGGGAGCTGTTTTTT. Translation: CASSFTRLAGKAGELFF. The rearrangement links TRBV27 to TRBJ2-2; TRBD2 aligns across 11 bases. The junction had 9 bases not matched to a gene; V was cut back by 3 bases and J by 6 bases. Per germline, CDR1 MNHEY and CDR2 SMNVEV (reference sequence). This CDR3 region has 17 residues.

The chain has TRBV5-1 and TRBJ1-1; the D is unclear. Germline V CDR1 and CDR2: SGHRS, YFSETQ. V shed 0 bases and J shed 8 bases, with 11 bases lying between them. The CDR3 loop spans 13 amino acids. The CDR3 is CASSLAGGREAFF. The CDR3 bases are TGCGCCAGCAGCTTGGCCGGAGGCAGAGAAGCTTTCTTT.

The chain links TRBV5-4 to TRBJ2-3; TRBD1 matches 9 bases. This CDR3 has 17 residues. Germline lookup yields CDR1 SGHNT and CDR2 YYREEE (reference sequence). With V trimmed by 0 bases and J by 4 bases, 9 bases remained unmatched. CDR3 DNA sequence: TGTGCCAGCAGCTTGGGCTGGTGGGGACAGGGTTCAGATACGCAGTATTTT. Encoded protein: CASSLGWWGQGSDTQYF.

The chain uses TRBV29-1 and TRBJ1-2; no definite D call. V was shortened by 3 bases and J by 4 bases, with 12 bases between the two germline ends. The CDR3 consists of 13 residues. Germline V gene data show CDR1 as SQVTM and CDR2 as ANQGSEA. The CDR3 sequence is CSVDAAEAYGYTF. CDR3 coding DNA: TGCAGCGTTGACGCCGCGGAAGCCTATGGCTACACCTTC. Variable domain in full (rest from reference TRBV29-1 and TRBJ1-2): SAVISQKPSRDICQRGTSLTIQCQVDSQVTMMFWYRQQPGQSLTLIATANQGSEATYESGFVIDKFPISRPNLTFSTLTVSNMSPEDSSIYLCSVDAAEAYGYTFGSGTRLTVV.

CDR3 amino acids: CAWSVKGSGFSYEQYF. CDR3 bases: TGTGCCTGGAGTGTAAAGGGTAGCGGTTTCTCCTACGAGCAGTACTTC. The chain combines TRBV30 with TRBJ2-7, with a tentative D call TRBD2 (6 bases). This CDR3 contains 16 residues. V lost 0 bases and J lost 0, with 15 bases in between. CDR1 and CDR2 (germline): GTSNPN, SVGIG (reference sequence). Based on the CDR3 plus reference TRBV30 and TRBJ2-7, the full variable domain is SQTIHQWPATLVQPVGSPLSLECTVEGTSNPNLYWYRQAAGRGLQLLFYSVGIGQISSEVPQNLSASRPQDRQFILSSKKLLLSDSGFYLCAWSVKGSGFSYEQYFGPGTRLTVT.

The genes are TRBV19 and TRBJ2-5, with 9 bases aligning to TRBD1. Per the germline V gene, CDR1 is LNHDA and CDR2 is SQIVND (reference sequence). CDR3 size: 14 residues. V was clipped by 7 bases and J by 7 bases; unmatched bases: 10. The CDR3 DNA sequence: TGTGCCAGTACCACACAGGGGGCAGGGGGGACCCAGTACTTC. Translation gives CASTTQGAGGTQYF.

This sequence joins TRBV5-1 and TRBJ1-4; D remains unclear. Trimming took 0 bases from V and 5 from J, leaving 11 bases between them. Germline V CDR1 and CDR2: SGHRS, YFSETQ. The CDR3 runs to 15 residues. The CDR3 DNA reads TGCGCCAGCAGCTTGGACAGCTTAAACAATGAAAAACTGTTTTTT. Translating gives CASSLDSLNNEKLFF.

This sequence joins TRBV4-1 and TRBJ1-2; 8 nucleotides agree with TRBD1. The germline V gene has CDR1 MGHRA and CDR2 YSYEKL. There are 17 residues in the CDR3. Unmatched junction bases numbered 12, after V lost 0 bases and J lost 6 bases. The CDR3 here is CASSQDWGQGAADGYTF. The CDR3 coding sequence is TGCGCCAGCAGCCAAGATTGGGGGCAGGGGGCGGCGGATGGCTACACCTTC.

The genes are TRBV27 and TRBJ1-2; D call uncertain. V shed 5 bases and J shed 5 bases, with 15 bases lying between them. Germline CDR1 is MNHEY and CDR2 is SMNVEV (reference sequence). The CDR3 sequence is 14 residues long. Written as DNA, the CDR3 is TGTGCCAGCAGTATAAGCGGCCAAGGGTATGGCTACACCTTC. Translating gives CASSISGQGYGYTF.

This chain links TRBV10-3 with TRBJ1-4, with a tentative D call TRBD1 (5 bases). This CDR3 contains 15 residues. Deletions cut 6 bases from V and 0 bases from J, with 11 bases between. The germline V gene encodes CDR1 ENHRY and CDR2 SYGVKD. As DNA, the CDR3 is TGTGCCATCAGGGGAGGGGACGCAACTAATGAAAAACTGTTTTTT. This translates into CAIRGGDATNEKLFF.

The table lists this clone with a few counts. The V gene is TRBV5-4, the J gene TRBJ1-2, with D unclear. CDR1 is SGHNT and CDR2 is YYREEE in the germline V gene (reference sequence). Trimming cost V 4 bases and J 0 bases, with 22 bases left between them. The CDR3 is 18 amino acids. The CDR3 DNA sequence: TGTGCCAGCAGCCCGCTGTTTCTTCAATCCACTACTAACTATGGCTACACCTTC. It is translated as CASSPLFLQSTTNYGYTF.

The J gene is TRBJ1-1, the V gene TRBV4-2, with D tentatively TRBD1 (5 bases). V was cut by 0 bases and J by 5 bases, with 13 bases left in between. The CDR3 contains 15 residues. CDR1 is LGHNA and CDR2 is YNFKEQ in the germline V gene. This CDR3 is CASSQDGQGGTEAFF. In DNA form, the CDR3 reads TGTGCCAGCAGCCAAGACGGCCAGGGAGGAACTGAAGCTTTCTTT.

V and J are TRBV9 and TRBJ1-6; 9 bases are shared with TRBD1. The CDR3 runs 15 residues. J gave up 9 bases and V 0 bases, and 4 bases lay outside the gene matches. Germline loops: CDR1 SGDLS, CDR2 YYNGEE. In DNA, the CDR3 is TGTGCCAGCAGCGTAGGGGGACAGGGAACTTCACCCCTCCACTTT. This gives the protein CASSVGGQGTSPLHF.

V gene TRBV11-2 combines with J gene TRBJ2-7, with 9 bases lining up with TRBD2. V lost 5 bases, J lost 7 bases, and 18 bases stayed unmatched. This CDR3 contains 17 residues. From germline, CDR1 is SGHAT and CDR2 FQNNGV. Here the CDR3 DNA reads TGTGCCAGCAGCCCCGGGCGAGCGGGGGGCCCTCCGGGGGAGCAGTACTTC. Translation: CASSPGRAGGPPGEQYF.

V and J are TRBV2 and TRBJ1-5; TRBD1 is a possible D gene (6 bases). Trimming took off 8 bases at V and 4 bases at J, with 15 bases between the two ends. This CDR3 is built from 14 residues. Germline V lookup: CDR1 SNHLY, CDR2 FYNNEI. CDR3 residues: CASAVQGLNQPQHF. DNA of the CDR3: TGTGCCAGCGCCGTCCAGGGGTTGAATCAGCCCCAGCATTTT.

The rearrangement joins TRBV10-3 to TRBJ2-3, with TRBD1 as a possible D gene (6 bases). The CDR3 totals 14 residues. The germline V gene has CDR1 ENHRY and CDR2 SYGVKD. The ends were cut back, 3 bases at V and 2 bases at J, with 9 bases in the middle. DNA for the CDR3: TGTGCCATCAGTGAAGGACAGAACACAGATACGCAGTATTTT. Its translation is CAISEGQNTDTQYF.

The chain joins TRBV19 to TRBJ1-4; 7 nucleotides line up with TRBD1. Germline V gives CDR1 LNHDA, CDR2 SQIVND (reference sequence). This CDR3 contains 14 residues. With 3 bases clipped from V and 8 bases from J, the junction kept 6 bases outside the gene matches. CDR3 sequence: CASSMTGFREKLFF. Written as DNA, the CDR3 is TGTGCCAGTAGTATGACAGGGTTCCGGGAAAAACTGTTTTTT.

This clone was observed a single time. The V and J genes are TRBV29-1 and TRBJ1-5; D is unclear. In germline, CDR1 is SQVTM, CDR2 ANQGSEA. The CDR3 spans 13 residues. The V end was cut by 7 bases, the J end by 9 bases, with 19 bases between. In DNA form, the CDR3 reads TGCAGCGCCCGACTGGGGTCCGCGGGGCCCCAGCATTTT. It codes for CSARLGSAGPQHF.

This clone was recorded once. This chain links TRBV28 with TRBJ1-2; TRBD1 agrees at 7 bases. V lost 3 bases and J lost 2; bases outside the gene matches: 9. Germline V CDR1 and CDR2: MDHEN, SYDVKM. There are 16 residues in the CDR3. As DNA, the CDR3 is TGTGCCAGCAGTTTCACTTCCCCGGGACAGAACTATGGCTACACCTTC. Amino acids: CASSFTSPGQNYGYTF.

The chain couples TRBV6-5 to TRBJ2-3, with D possibly TRBD1 on 5 matching bases. Germline-derived CDR1 and CDR2 are MNHEY and SVGAGI. Trimming left V 6 bases short and J 2 bases short, with 15 bases between. This CDR3 contains 15 residues. The CDR3 is CASRDTWQLTDTQYF. DNA of the CDR3: TGTGCCAGCAGGGACACTTGGCAACTCACAGATACGCAGTATTTT.

The chain is built from TRBV27 and TRBJ2-1, with 9 bases that match TRBD1. CDR3 length equals 15 residues. Germline CDR1 MNHEY, CDR2 SMNVEV (reference sequence). Trimming cost V 5 bases and J 3 bases; bases outside gene matches: 5. The CDR3 coding sequence is TGTGCCAGCAGTCCGGGACAGGGCAGCTACAATGAGCAGTTCTTC. Residues: CASSPGQGSYNEQFF.